This T cell receptor beta chain originates from a study of T cell responses to AZD1222 COVID-19 vaccine. A word on this clone: The antigen is undetermined.

TCRdb keeps only in-frame clones here, not all; method: immunoSEQ multiplex PCR. The top ten clones hold around 1% of a sample with hundreds of thousands of clones, just over 90% of them seen once. CDR3 size: 12 residues. The germline V and J ends were trimmed by 5 bases and 2 bases, with 3 bases remaining between them. Germline V gene sequence: CDR1 LNHDA, CDR2 SQIVND (reference sequence). Regarding the study as a whole: The donors showed a predominance of white British ancestry and of females, with possible underestimation of clonal diversity. Vaccine-associated CD4 TCRs spanned spike, dominant at 160-218 and 743-854. Within unmutated variant regions lay the reported targets of nearly half of spike-specific TCRs.

The rearrangement joins TRBV19 to TRBJ2-2; D is uncertain. The input for sequencing was peripheral blood, taken on day 0 of MenACWY control vaccination. This TCR came from an adult in good health. CDR3 sequence: CASSLNTGELFF. CDR3 nucleotide sequence: TGTGCCAGTAGTCTCAACACCGGGGAGCTGTTTTTT.